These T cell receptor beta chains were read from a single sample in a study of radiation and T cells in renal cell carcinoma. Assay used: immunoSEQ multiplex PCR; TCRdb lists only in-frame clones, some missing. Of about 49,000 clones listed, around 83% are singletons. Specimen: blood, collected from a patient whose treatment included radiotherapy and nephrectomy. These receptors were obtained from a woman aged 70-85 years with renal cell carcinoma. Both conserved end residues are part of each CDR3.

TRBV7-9,CASSERHKQFF
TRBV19,CASRGKGAARTEAFF
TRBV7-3,CASSSRRNTEAFF
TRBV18,CASSPGDNEQFF
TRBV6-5,CASSRQSGETQYF
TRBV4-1,CASSQDRPSGRAGSYNEQFF
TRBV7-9,CASSFLLGGYTF
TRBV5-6,CASSLEASGHRTDTQYF
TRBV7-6,CASSLGGSGNTIYF
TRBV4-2,CASSQELAGVVGELFF
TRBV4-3,CASSQDPGGNTEAFF
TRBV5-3,CARTVPDRGTRNTEAFF
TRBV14,CASSNGGLETQYF
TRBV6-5,CASSYPRGSYNEQFF
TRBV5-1,CASSASGPHGTQHF
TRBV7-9,CASSSGPSYEQYF
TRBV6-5,CASSYSFLLPEAFF
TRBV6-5,CASSRGNRLGEQYF